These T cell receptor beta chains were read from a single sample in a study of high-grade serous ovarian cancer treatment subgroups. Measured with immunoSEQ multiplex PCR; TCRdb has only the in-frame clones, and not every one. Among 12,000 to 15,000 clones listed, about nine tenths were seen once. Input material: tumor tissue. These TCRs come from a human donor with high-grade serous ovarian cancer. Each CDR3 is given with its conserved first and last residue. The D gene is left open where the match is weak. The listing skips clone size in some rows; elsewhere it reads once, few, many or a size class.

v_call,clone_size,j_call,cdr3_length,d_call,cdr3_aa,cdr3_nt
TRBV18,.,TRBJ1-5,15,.,CASSPLQVRGQPQHF,TGTGCCAGCTCACCACTTCAGGTTAGGGGTCAGCCCCAGCATTTT
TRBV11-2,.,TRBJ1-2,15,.,CASRKMTGGNYGYTF,TGTGCCAGCAGGAAAATGACAGGAGGAAACTATGGCTACACCTTC
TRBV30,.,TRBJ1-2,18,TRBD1,CAWSTPRPSGQESGGYTF,TGTGCCTGGAGTACCCCTCGCCCCTCGGGACAGGAATCTGGTGGCTACACCTTC
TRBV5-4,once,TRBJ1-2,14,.,CASSLDSGYYGYTF,TGTGCCAGCAGCTTGGATTCAGGGTACTATGGCTACACCTTC
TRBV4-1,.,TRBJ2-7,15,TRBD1,CASSQGQGPSYEQYF,TGCGCCAGCAGCCAGGGACAGGGGCCGTCCTACGAGCAGTACTTC
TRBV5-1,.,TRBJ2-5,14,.,CASSLTGFEETQYF,TGCGCCAGCAGCTTGACAGGGTTTGAAGAGACCCAGTACTTC
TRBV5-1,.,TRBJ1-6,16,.,CASSLSFGMTNSPLHF,TGCGCCAGCAGCTTGTCTTTTGGGATGACTAATTCACCCCTCCACTTT
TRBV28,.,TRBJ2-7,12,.,CASREGTYEQYF,TGTGCCAGCAGAGAAGGGACCTACGAGCAGTACTTC
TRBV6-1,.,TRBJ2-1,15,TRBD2,CASSGLAGGHNEQFF,TGTGCCAGCAGTGGACTAGCGGGCGGCCACAATGAGCAGTTCTTC
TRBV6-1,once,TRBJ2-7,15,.,CASSEIILGSYEQYF,TGTGCCAGCAGTGAAATAATATTGGGTTCCTACGAGCAGTACTTC